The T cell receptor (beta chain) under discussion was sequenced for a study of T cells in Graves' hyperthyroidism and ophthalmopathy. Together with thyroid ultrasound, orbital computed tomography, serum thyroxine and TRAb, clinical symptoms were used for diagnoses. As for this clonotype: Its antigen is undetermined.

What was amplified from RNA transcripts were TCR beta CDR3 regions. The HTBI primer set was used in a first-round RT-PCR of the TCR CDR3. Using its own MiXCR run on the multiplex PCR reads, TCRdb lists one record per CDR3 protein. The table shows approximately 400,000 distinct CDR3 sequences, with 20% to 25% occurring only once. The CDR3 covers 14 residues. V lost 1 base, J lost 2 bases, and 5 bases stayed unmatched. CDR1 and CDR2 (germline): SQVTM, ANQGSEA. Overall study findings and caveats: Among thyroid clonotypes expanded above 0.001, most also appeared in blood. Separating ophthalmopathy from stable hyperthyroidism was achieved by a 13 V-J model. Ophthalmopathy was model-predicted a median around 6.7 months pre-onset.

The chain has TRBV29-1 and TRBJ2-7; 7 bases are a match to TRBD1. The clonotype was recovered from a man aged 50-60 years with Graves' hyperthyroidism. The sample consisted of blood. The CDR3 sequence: CSVEAWDRPYEQYF. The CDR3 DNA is TGCAGCGTTGAAGCCTGGGACAGACCCTACGAGCAGTACTTC.